This TCR beta chain was retrieved from a study of T cell repertoires in cytomegalovirus infection (dated by TCRdb to between 2019 and 2020). Regarding the complete study: Recently identified HLA-C-restricted CMV epitopes, whose presentation resists viral immunomodulation, were targeted by peptide stimulations together with well-studied HLA-B-restricted epitopes. Donor HLA type was relevant to the analysis, because carriage of CMV infection together with the matching HLA type was indicated by public TCR beta signatures. Overall study outcomes, separate from this receptor: Cumulative frequency of public TCR beta family members discriminated carriers of CMV infection plus the relevant HLA type in this cohort and an independent 352-donor cohort. The ex vivo response was dominated by HLA-C-restricted CMV-specific TCR beta clonotypes, which also provided the single most frequent clonotype in two of eight donors.

Of note for this clonotype: Its antigen is currently not known. Base qualities are missing; no much larger clone stands one base away.

Explained via the paper, the treatment or condition label denotes: in vitro stimulation with specific CMV peptide epitopes to enrich CMV-specific T cells. Data came from an Illumina HiSeq 1500. TCRdb itself trimmed the public reads at Q25 with fastp, ran MiXCR and retained productive beta chains. Entries that share a CDR3 protein sequence are merged under the most common genes and DNA. The sample data list a few hundred thousand distinct CDR3 sequences, and about 39% of these were observed just once. Of the sample, about 46% is held by the ten largest clones. V is clipped by 0 bases and J by 2 bases, and the sequence between their germline boundaries is 13 bases long. From the cysteine up to the phenylalanine, the CDR3 has a length of 15 residues. Only the CDR3 DNA is retained, 45 bases long and in frame from the first base. Looking up the germline V gene (reference sequence) yields CDR1 DFQATT and CDR2 SNEGSKA.

The V and J segments used are TRBV20-1 and TRBJ2-5; too little of a D gene remains to name it. The sample in question was cultured PBMCs, obtained from culture after CMV antigen stimulation. This sequence was found in a human donor in good health (CMV status not recorded). Some clones in this sample may be carry-over from other donors' samples. The CDR3 reads CSARDDQRLQETQYF. The DNA is as follows: TGCAGTGCTAGAGATGACCAGCGATTACAAGAGACCCAGTACTTC.